This is a list of T cell receptor beta chains from one sample in a study of tumor-infiltrating lymphocytes in primary liver carcinoma. TCRdb processed the multiplex PCR reads anew with MiXCR; each CDR3 protein has one entry. This table holds approximately 330,000 distinct CDR3 sequences, roughly two thirds found once. Sequenced input: peripheral blood. The source is a man aged 35 to 55 with primary liver carcinoma and hepatitis B virus infection. CDR3s include the opening cysteine and the closing phenylalanine or tryptophan. Fields, in order: J gene, CDR3 length, V gene, D gene, clone size, CDR3 protein, CDR3 DNA. D genes are given only for firm matches. Some rows mark clone size as missing; the rest say once, few, many or name a class of expanded clone.

J: TRBJ1-5; length: 15; V: TRBV6-2/TRBV6-3; D: NA; size: NA; CDR3: CASSPGAVSNQPQHF; DNA: TGTGCCAGCAGTCCCGGGGCTGTTAGCAATCAGCCCCAGCATTTT
J: TRBJ1-5; length: 14; V: TRBV29-1; D: NA; size: once; CDR3: CSVRTWGFNQPQHF; DNA: TGCAGCGTGAGAACCTGGGGTTTCAATCAGCCCCAGCATTTT
J: TRBJ2-3; length: 15; V: TRBV10-1; D: NA; size: many; CDR3: CASSQLVPGADTQYF; DNA: TGCGCCAGCAGCCAACTGGTGCCTGGGGCAGATACGCAGTATTTT
J: TRBJ2-4; length: 15; V: TRBV6-2/TRBV6-3; D: TRBD2; size: few; CDR3: CAVGTSGLAKNIQYF; DNA: TGTGCCGTCGGGACTAGCGGACTAGCCAAAAACATTCAGTACTTC
J: TRBJ2-1; length: 15; V: TRBV11-2; D: NA; size: NA; CDR3: CASSLARGVHNEQFF; DNA: TGTGCCAGCAGCTTAGCCAGGGGAGTCCACAATGAGCAGTTCTTC
J: TRBJ1-1; length: 18; V: TRBV5-4; D: NA; size: many; CDR3: CASSSNTATGKFYTEAFF; DNA: TGTGCCAGCAGTTCAAATACCGCGACAGGAAAGTTTTACACTGAAGCTTTCTTT
J: TRBJ2-4; length: 14; V: TRBV6-6; D: NA; size: NA; CDR3: CVSTSMSAKNIQYF; DNA: TGTGTCAGCACCTCAATGTCAGCCAAAAACATTCAGTACTTC
J: TRBJ2-1; length: 16; V: TRBV4-2; D: TRBD1; size: NA; CDR3: CASSQVQGANYNEQFF; DNA: TGTGCCAGCAGCCAAGTCCAGGGGGCGAACTACAATGAGCAGTTCTTC
J: TRBJ1-6; length: 13; V: TRBV11-1; D: NA; size: NA; CDR3: CASSLILVSPLHF; DNA: TGTGCCAGCAGCCTGATACTGGTTTCACCCCTCCACTTT
J: TRBJ2-1; length: 16; V: TRBV7-9; D: TRBD2; size: NA; CDR3: CASSLSLAVSYNEQFF; DNA: TGTGCCAGCAGCTTGTCGCTAGCGGTCTCCTACAATGAGCAGTTCTTC
J: TRBJ2-5; length: 13; V: TRBV5-4; D: NA; size: NA; CDR3: CASSLSIQETQYF; DNA: TGTGCCAGCAGCTTGTCAATACAAGAGACCCAGTACTTC
J: TRBJ2-7; length: 14; V: TRBV29-1; D: TRBD1; size: many; CDR3: CSPSWTGISYEQYF; DNA: TGCAGCCCGTCCTGGACAGGAATCAGCTACGAGCAGTACTTC
J: TRBJ1-1; length: 16; V: TRBV12-3/TRBV12-4; D: TRBD1; size: NA; CDR3: CASILANRGLNTEVFF; DNA: TGTGCCAGCATCCTGGCCAACAGGGGATTGAACACTGAAGTTTTCTTT
J: TRBJ2-1; length: 15; V: TRBV11-1; D: NA; size: NA; CDR3: CATSPPDNSYNGQFF; DNA: TGTGCCACCAGCCCCCCGGATAACTCCTACAATGGGCAGTTCTTC
J: TRBJ2-1; length: 15; V: TRBV11-1; D: NA; size: NA; CDR3: CASSPGSYDSNEQFF; DNA: TGTGCGAGCAGCCCCGGATCTTACGACAGTAATGAGCAGTTCTTC
J: TRBJ2-2; length: 15; V: TRBV5-6; D: NA; size: NA; CDR3: CASSAQGWFVGEMFF; DNA: TGTGCCAGCAGCGCACAGGGATGGTTCGTCGGGGAGATGTTTTTT
J: TRBJ2-1; length: 17; V: TRBV12-3/TRBV12-4; D: TRBD2; size: NA; CDR3: CASSSSLAGWAYNEQFF; DNA: TGTGCCAGCAGTTCGTCCTTAGCGGGATGGGCGTACAATGAGCAGTTCTTC
J: TRBJ1-4; length: 12; V: TRBV5-1; D: NA; size: NA; CDR3: CASSPGDEILFF; DNA: TGCGCCAGCAGCCCCGGGGATGAAATACTGTTTTTT
J: TRBJ1-2; length: 13; V: TRBV10-2; D: NA; size: NA; CDR3: CASSESGKYGYTF; DNA: TGCGCCAGCAGTGAGTCTGGGAAGTATGGCTACACCTTC
J: TRBJ2-7; length: 12; V: TRBV24-1; D: NA; size: NA; CDR3: CATSGSSYEQYF; DNA: TGTGCCACTTCGGGGAGCTCCTACGAGCAGTACTTC
J: TRBJ1-3; length: 14; V: TRBV5-4; D: NA; size: few; CDR3: CASSFQGDGNTIYF; DNA: TGTGCCAGCAGCTTCCAGGGTGATGGAAACACCATATATTTT
J: TRBJ1-6; length: 16; V: TRBV4-1; D: TRBD1; size: NA; CDR3: CATSHRLQGADSPLHF; DNA: TGCGCCACCAGCCACCGCCTACAGGGGGCGGATTCACCCCTCCACTTT
J: TRBJ2-3; length: 16; V: TRBV4-1; D: TRBD2; size: NA; CDR3: CASIQQSGRVGDTQYF; DNA: TGCGCCAGCATCCAACAAAGCGGGAGGGTCGGAGATACGCAGTATTTT
J: TRBJ2-3; length: 18; V: TRBV5-1; D: NA; size: NA; CDR3: CASSLDLAVPLRTDTQYF; DNA: TGCGCCAGCAGCTTGGACCTAGCAGTCCCGCTTCGCACAGATACGCAGTATTTT
J: TRBJ2-5; length: 10; V: TRBV28; D: NA; size: NA; CDR3: CASSQRVQYF; DNA: TGTGCCAGCAGTCAGAGGGTCCAGTACTTT
J: TRBJ2-3; length: 16; V: TRBV5-1; D: TRBD2; size: NA; CDR3: CASSLLAGEFRDTQYF; DNA: TGCGCCAGCAGCTTACTAGCGGGAGAGTTCAGAGATACGCAGTATTTT
J: TRBJ1-2; length: 14; V: TRBV29-1; D: NA; size: few; CDR3: CSVEDGVGWYGYTF; DNA: TGCAGCGTTGAAGATGGGGTCGGGTGGTATGGCTACACCTTC
J: TRBJ2-1; length: 15; V: TRBV5-6; D: NA; size: NA; CDR3: CASSLSLGLDVEQFF; DNA: TGTGCCAGCAGCTTGTCGTTAGGGCTAGACGTTGAGCAGTTCTTC
J: TRBJ1-1; length: 14; V: TRBV5-5; D: NA; size: few; CDR3: CASSSGPTNTEAFF; DNA: TGTGCCAGCAGCTCGGGACCGACGAACACTGAAGCTTTCTTT
J: TRBJ1-4; length: 14; V: TRBV10-3; D: NA; size: once; CDR3: CAISARQEDEKLFF; DNA: TGTGCCATCAGTGCTCGTCAGGAAGATGAAAAACTGTTTTTT
J: TRBJ2-2; length: 17; V: TRBV4-1; D: NA; size: once; CDR3: CAISQDQQWAQNEELFF; DNA: TGCGCCATCAGCCAAGATCAACAGTGGGCCCAAAACGAGGAGCTGTTTTTT
J: TRBJ2-5; length: 14; V: TRBV11-2; D: NA; size: NA; CDR3: CAGSPRLNQETQYF; DNA: TGTGCCGGCAGCCCGAGACTAAACCAAGAGACCCAGTACTTC
J: TRBJ2-3; length: 14; V: TRBV11-2; D: NA; size: NA; CDR3: CASSLDEARGMQYF; DNA: TGTGCCAGCAGCTTAGATGAGGCCAGGGGTATGCAGTATTTT
J: TRBJ2-7; length: 16; V: TRBV6-2/TRBV6-3; D: NA; size: NA; CDR3: CASSYEVRSPHYEQYF; DNA: TGTGCCAGCAGTTACGAGGTGCGTTCTCCCCATTACGAGCAGTACTTC
J: TRBJ1-1; length: 17; V: TRBV11-2; D: NA; size: once; CDR3: CASSLDLAFGDSTEAFF; DNA: TGTGCCAGCAGCTTAGATCTGGCGTTCGGGGATTCCACTGAAGCTTTCTTT
J: TRBJ1-5; length: 16; V: TRBV10-3; D: NA; size: many; CDR3: CAIGDGGTYSNQPQHF; DNA: TGTGCCATCGGTGACGGTGGGACGTATAGCAATCAGCCCCAGCATTTT
J: TRBJ1-6; length: 15; V: TRBV11-2; D: TRBD1; size: NA; CDR3: CASSSIQGAGSPLHF; DNA: TGTGCCAGCAGCTCAATCCAGGGGGCGGGTTCACCCCTCCACTTT
J: TRBJ2-3; length: 14; V: TRBV7-9; D: NA; size: NA; CDR3: CASSFQGTANTQYF; DNA: TGTGCCAGCAGCTTCCAGGGGACCGCGAATACGCAGTACTTT
J: TRBJ2-1; length: 15; V: TRBV12-3/TRBV12-4; D: TRBD2; size: many; CDR3: CASSSPAGDHNEQFF; DNA: TGTGCCAGCAGTAGTCCGGCGGGAGACCACAATGAGCAGTTCTTC
J: TRBJ2-5; length: 12; V: TRBV29-1; D: NA; size: NA; CDR3: CSVDIPIETQYF; DNA: TGCAGCGTGGACATTCCGATAGAGACCCAGTACTTC
J: TRBJ2-1; length: 14; V: TRBV4-3; D: NA; size: NA; CDR3: CTSSQDLSYNEQFF; DNA: TGTACCAGCAGCCAAGATCTCAGCTACAATGAGCAGTTCTTC
J: TRBJ2-5; length: 18; V: TRBV7-6; D: TRBD2; size: NA; CDR3: CASSLGAAGGINQETQYF; DNA: TGTGCCAGCAGCTTAGGTGCAGCGGGAGGGATAAACCAAGAGACCCAGTACTTC
J: TRBJ2-7; length: 14; V: TRBV6-1; D: TRBD1; size: NA; CDR3: CASIKVRGPYEHYF; DNA: TGTGCCAGCATCAAAGTCAGGGGGCCCTACGAGCACTACTTC
J: TRBJ2-5; length: 15; V: TRBV11-2; D: NA; size: NA; CDR3: CASRWPGRREEIQYF; DNA: TGTGCCAGCAGGTGGCCTGGACGTAGAGAAGAGATCCAGTACTTC
J: TRBJ2-7; length: 15; V: TRBV10-2; D: NA; size: many; CDR3: CASSYGGTGSYEQYF; DNA: TGCGCCAGCAGTTACGGTGGGACCGGCTCCTACGAGCAGTACTTC
J: TRBJ1-6; length: 15; V: TRBV28; D: NA; size: NA; CDR3: CAGSLRLSYNSPLHF; DNA: TGTGCCGGCAGTTTGAGACTCTCCTATAATTCACCCCTCCACTTT
J: TRBJ2-2; length: 13; V: TRBV4-3; D: NA; size: NA; CDR3: CASKASNTGELFF; DNA: TGCGCCAGTAAGGCGAGCAACACCGGGGAGCTGTTTTTT
J: TRBJ1-2; length: 14; V: TRBV11-2; D: TRBD1; size: NA; CDR3: CASSRDRIHYGYTF; DNA: TGTGCCAGCAGCAGGGACAGGATCCACTATGGCTACACCTTC
J: TRBJ2-3; length: 18; V: TRBV5-4; D: TRBD2; size: NA; CDR3: CASSLDLAGGISTDTQYF; DNA: TGTGCCAGCAGCTTGGATTTAGCGGGAGGCATTAGCACAGATACGCAGTATTTT
J: TRBJ2-3; length: 14; V: TRBV11-2; D: NA; size: many; CDR3: CASSQLTSTDTQYF; DNA: TGTGCCAGCAGCCAGCTTACTAGCACAGATACGCAGTATTTT
J: TRBJ2-3; length: 13; V: TRBV6-1; D: NA; size: NA; CDR3: CDSRRDQLDTQYF; DNA: TGTGACAGCAGACGGGACCAGTTGGATACGCAGTATTTT
J: TRBJ2-1; length: 15; V: TRBV30; D: TRBD2; size: once; CDR3: CACSGRGGRVGELFF; DNA: TGTGCCTGCTCAGGCAGGGGCGGGAGGGTCGGTGAGCTGTTCTTC
J: TRBJ2-3; length: 12; V: TRBV29-1; D: NA; size: NA; CDR3: CSVEAGWNTQYF; DNA: TGCAGCGTTGAAGCAGGGTGGAATACGCAGTATTTT
J: TRBJ2-1; length: 17; V: TRBV2; D: TRBD2; size: NA; CDR3: CASSPARASGTYNEQFF; DNA: TGTGCCAGCAGTCCAGCGAGGGCTAGCGGTACCTACAATGAGCAGTTCTTC